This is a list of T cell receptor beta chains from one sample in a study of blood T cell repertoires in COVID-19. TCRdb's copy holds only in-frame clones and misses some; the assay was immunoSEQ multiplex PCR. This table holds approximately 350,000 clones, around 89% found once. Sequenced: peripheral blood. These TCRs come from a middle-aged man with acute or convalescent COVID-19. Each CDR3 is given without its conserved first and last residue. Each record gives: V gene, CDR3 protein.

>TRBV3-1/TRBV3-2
ASSQDNRGRGYT
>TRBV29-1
SVEFLGDNNEQF
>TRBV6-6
ASSSTRQGAVEKLF
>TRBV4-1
ASSQNYREVTSYEQY
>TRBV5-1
ASSLGDSRANYGYT
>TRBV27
ASRKQNTEAF
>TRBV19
ASIEQGTGELF
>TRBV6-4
ASSRDRNQPQH
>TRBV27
ASSLGGPYNSPLH
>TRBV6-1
ASSEMNRGYGYT
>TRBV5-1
ASRPAGRGDSPLH
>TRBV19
ASSMDREDQPQH
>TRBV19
ASSIGQGIEKLF
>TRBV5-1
ASSLSGGRKNTEAF
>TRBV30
AWRRTGAEAF
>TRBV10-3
AISDLKGVGTDYNEQF
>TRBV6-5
ASSLQTGANYGYT
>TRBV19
ASRPGTVVNYGYT
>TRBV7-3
ASSSTGGNTEAF
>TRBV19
ASSARDRINTEAF
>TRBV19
AAGGSNQPQH
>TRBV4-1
ASSLAPGTSGLYEQY
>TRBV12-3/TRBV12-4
ASSLQGFTEAF
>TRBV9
ASSVQDRPYNSPLH
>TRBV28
ASRGTGKAKNIQY
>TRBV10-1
ASSESFVGTGVETGELF